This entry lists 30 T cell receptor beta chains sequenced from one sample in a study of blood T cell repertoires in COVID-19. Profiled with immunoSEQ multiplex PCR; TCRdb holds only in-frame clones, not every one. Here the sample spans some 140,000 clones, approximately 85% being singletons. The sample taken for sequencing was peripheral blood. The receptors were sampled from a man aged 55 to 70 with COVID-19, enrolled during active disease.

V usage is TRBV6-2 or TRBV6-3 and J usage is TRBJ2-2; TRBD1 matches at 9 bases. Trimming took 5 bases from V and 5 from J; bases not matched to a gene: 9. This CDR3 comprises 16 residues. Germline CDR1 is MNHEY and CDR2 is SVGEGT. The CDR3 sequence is CASSTPGQGRTGELFF. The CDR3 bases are TGTGCCAGCAGTACCCCCGGACAGGGGAGGACCGGGGAGCTGTTTTTT.

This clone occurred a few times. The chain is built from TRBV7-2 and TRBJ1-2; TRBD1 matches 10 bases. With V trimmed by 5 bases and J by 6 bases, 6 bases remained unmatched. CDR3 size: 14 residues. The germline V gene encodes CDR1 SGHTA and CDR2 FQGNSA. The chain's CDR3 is CASSPTGGAHGYTF. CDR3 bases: TGTGCCAGCAGCCCGACAGGGGGCGCCCATGGCTACACCTTC. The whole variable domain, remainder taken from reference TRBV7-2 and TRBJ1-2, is GAGVSQSPSNKVTEKGKDVELRCDPISGHTALYWYRQSLGQGLEFLIYFQGNSAPDKSGLPSDRFSAERTGGSVSTLTIQRTQQEDSAVYLCASSPTGGAHGYTFGSGTRLTVV.

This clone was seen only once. CDR3 region: CATSEQTGVYNEQFF. In nucleotides, the CDR3 is TGTGCCACCAGTGAGCAGACAGGGGTCTACAATGAGCAGTTCTTC. This sequence joins TRBV24-1 and TRBJ2-1, with 8 bases that match TRBD1. Germline values: CDR1 KGHDR, CDR2 SFDVKD. This CDR3 comprises 15 residues. V dropped 4 bases and J dropped 3; count of bases not matched to a gene: 4.

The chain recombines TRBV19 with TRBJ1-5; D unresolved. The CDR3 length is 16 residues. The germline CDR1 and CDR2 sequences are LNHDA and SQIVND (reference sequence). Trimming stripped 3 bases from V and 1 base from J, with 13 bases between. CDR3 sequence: CASSIKARISNQPQHF. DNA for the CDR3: TGTGCCAGTAGTATTAAGGCTAGAATAAGCAATCAGCCCCAGCATTTT.

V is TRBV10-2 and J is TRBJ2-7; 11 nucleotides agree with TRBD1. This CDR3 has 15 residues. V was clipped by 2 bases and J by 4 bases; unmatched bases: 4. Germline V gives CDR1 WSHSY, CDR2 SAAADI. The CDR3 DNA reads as TGCGCCAGCAGTGAGATCGGGACAGGGGGATACGAGCAGTACTTC. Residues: CASSEIGTGGYEQYF.

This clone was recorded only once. CDR3 bases: TGTGCCAGCAGCTTGGGAGCGCGAAGCTCCTACAATGAGCAGTTCTTC. It specifies CASSLGARSSYNEQFF. The chain employs TRBV5-5 and TRBJ2-1; no definite D call. There are 16 residues in the CDR3. The V gene's germline CDR1 is SGHKS and CDR2 YYEKEE (reference sequence). V dropped 0 bases and J dropped 0 bases, with 10 bases sitting between them.

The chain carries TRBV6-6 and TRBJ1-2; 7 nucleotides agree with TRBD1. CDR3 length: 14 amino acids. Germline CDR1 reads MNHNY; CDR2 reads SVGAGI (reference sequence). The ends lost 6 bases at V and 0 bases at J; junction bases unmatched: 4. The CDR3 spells CASSRDSANYGYTF. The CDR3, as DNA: TGTGCCAGCAGCCGGGACAGCGCTAACTATGGCTACACCTTC.

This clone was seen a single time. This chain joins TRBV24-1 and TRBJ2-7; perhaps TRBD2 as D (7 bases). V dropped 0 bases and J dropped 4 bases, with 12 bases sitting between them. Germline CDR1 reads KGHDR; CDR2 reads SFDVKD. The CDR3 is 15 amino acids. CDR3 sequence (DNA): TGTGCCACCAGTGATTTGGCGGGGGCCAAATACGAGCAGTACTTC. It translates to CATSDLAGAKYEQYF.

This CDR3 reads CASSQGQGKAFF. CDR3 DNA: TGCGCCAGCAGCCAAGGACAGGGAAAAGCTTTCTTT. The chain carries TRBV4-3 and TRBJ1-1; 7 bases align to TRBD1. Looked up from germline, CDR1 is LGHNA and CDR2 is YSLEER. The junction had 2 bases not matched to a gene; V was cut back by 1 base and J by 9 bases. The CDR3 loop spans 12 amino acids.

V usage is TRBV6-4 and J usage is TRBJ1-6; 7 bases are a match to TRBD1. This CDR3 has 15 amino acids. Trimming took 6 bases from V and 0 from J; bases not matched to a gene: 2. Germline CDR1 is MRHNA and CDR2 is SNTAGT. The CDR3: CASSPGGSYNSPLHF. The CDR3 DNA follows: TGTGCCAGCAGCCCAGGGGGCTCCTATAATTCACCCCTCCACTTT.

The CDR3 DNA reads as TGTGCCAGCAGCCCATTGCAACAGCCCCCGAACACTGAAGCTTTCTTT. Translated: CASSPLQQPPNTEAFF. The gene calls are TRBV11-3 and TRBJ1-1; D is uncertain. Germline CDR1 reads SGHNT; CDR2 reads YENEEA. The length of the CDR3 is 16 residues. Trimming pared 5 bases from V and 1 base from J, leaving 17 bases between.

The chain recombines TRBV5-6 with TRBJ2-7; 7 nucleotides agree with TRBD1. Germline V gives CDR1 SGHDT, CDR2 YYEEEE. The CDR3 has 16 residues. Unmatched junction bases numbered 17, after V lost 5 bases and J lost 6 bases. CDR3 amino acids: CASRSALTTTGSEQYF. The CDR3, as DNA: TGTGCCAGCAGATCGGCACTCACGACGACAGGGAGCGAGCAGTACTTC.

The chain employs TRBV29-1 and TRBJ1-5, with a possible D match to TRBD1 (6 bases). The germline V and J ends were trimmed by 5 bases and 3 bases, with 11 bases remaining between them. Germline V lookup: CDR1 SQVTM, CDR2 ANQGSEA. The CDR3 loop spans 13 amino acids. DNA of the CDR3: TGCAGCGTTCGGGGGGGGCTCAATCAGCCCCAGCATTTT. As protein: CSVRGGLNQPQHF.

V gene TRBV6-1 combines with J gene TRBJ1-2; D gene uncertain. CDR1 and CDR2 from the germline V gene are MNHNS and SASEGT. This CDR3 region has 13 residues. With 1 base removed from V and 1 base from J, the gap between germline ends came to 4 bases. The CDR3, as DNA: TGTGCCAGCAGTGAAGGACATAACTATGGCTACACCTTC. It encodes CASSEGHNYGYTF.

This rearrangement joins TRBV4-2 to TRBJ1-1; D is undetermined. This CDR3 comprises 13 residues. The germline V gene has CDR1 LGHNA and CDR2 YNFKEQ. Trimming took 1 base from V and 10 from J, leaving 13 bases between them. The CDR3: CASSQGSGSGAFF. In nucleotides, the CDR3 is TGTGCCAGCAGCCAAGGATCGGGATCGGGAGCTTTCTTT.

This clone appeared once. CDR3 nucleotides: TGTGCCAGCCAAGCTTCTGGACAGGGACGGTCTGGCTACACCTTC. Its translation is CASQASGQGRSGYTF. The chain uses TRBV5-6 and TRBJ1-2, with TRBD1 matching 8 bases. Unmatched junction bases numbered 15, after V lost 7 bases and J lost 7 bases. This CDR3 region has 15 residues. Germline V lookup: CDR1 SGHDT, CDR2 YYEEEE.

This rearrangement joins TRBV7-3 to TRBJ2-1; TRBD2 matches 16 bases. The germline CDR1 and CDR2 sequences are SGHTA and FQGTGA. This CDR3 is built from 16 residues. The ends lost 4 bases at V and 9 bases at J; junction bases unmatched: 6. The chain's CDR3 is CASSSTGLAGGTEQFF. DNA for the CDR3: TGTGCCAGCAGCTCCACGGGACTAGCGGGAGGGACTGAGCAGTTCTTC.

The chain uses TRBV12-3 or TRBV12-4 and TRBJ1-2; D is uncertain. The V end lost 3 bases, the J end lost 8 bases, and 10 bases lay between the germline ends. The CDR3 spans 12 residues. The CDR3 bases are TGTGCCAGCAGTTTTGGAATCAGGGGCTACACCTTC. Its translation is CASSFGIRGYTF.

CDR3 amino acids: CASSLAARYNEQFF. The CDR3 DNA sequence: TGCGCCAGCAGCTTGGCCGCCAGATACAATGAGCAGTTCTTC. V is TRBV5-1 and J is TRBJ2-1, with unresolved D. The CDR3 covers 14 residues. V lost 0 bases and J lost 4, with 8 bases in between. Per germline, CDR1 SGHRS and CDR2 YFSETQ.

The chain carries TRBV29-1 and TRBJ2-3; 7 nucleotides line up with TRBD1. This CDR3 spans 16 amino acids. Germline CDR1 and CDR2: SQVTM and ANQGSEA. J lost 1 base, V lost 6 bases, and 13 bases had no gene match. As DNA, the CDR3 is TGCAGCGTCTCGGGTCGAGGGGGCCTTGGCACAGATACGCAGTATTTT. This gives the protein CSVSGRGGLGTDTQYF.

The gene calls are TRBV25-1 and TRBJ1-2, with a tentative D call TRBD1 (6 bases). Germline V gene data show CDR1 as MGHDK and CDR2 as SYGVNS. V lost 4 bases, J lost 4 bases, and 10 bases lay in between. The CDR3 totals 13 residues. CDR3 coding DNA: TGTGCCAGCAGTGCAGGGGTGCTCTATGGCTACACCTTC. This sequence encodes CASSAGVLYGYTF.

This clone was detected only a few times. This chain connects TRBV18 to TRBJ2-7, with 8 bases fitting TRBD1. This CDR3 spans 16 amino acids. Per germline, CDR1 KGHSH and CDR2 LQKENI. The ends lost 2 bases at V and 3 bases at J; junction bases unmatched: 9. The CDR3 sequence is CASSPTGAGGSYEQYF. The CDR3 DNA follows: TGTGCCAGCTCACCAACGGGGGCAGGGGGCAGCTACGAGCAGTACTTC.

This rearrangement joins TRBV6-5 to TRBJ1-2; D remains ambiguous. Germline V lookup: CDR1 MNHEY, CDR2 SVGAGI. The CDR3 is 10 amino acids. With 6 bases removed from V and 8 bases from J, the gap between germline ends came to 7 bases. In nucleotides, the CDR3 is TGTGCCAGCAGATTCGCGGGCTACACCTTC. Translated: CASRFAGYTF.

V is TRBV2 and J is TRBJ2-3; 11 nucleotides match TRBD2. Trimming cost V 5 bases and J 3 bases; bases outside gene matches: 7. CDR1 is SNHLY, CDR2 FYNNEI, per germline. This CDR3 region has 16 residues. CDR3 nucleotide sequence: TGTGCCAGCAGTCAATTAGCGGGAGGGCTAACAGATACGCAGTATTTT. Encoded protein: CASSQLAGGLTDTQYF.

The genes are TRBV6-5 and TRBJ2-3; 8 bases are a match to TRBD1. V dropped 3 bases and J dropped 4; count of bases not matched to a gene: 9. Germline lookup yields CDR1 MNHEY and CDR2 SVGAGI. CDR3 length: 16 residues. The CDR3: CASSYYTGGIADTQYF. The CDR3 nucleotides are TGTGCCAGCAGTTATTATACAGGGGGAATAGCAGATACGCAGTATTTT.

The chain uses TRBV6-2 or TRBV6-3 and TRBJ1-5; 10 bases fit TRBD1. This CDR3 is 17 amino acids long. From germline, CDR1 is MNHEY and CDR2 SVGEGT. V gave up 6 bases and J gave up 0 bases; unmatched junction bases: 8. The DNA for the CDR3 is TGTGCCAGCAGCACCGGGACAGGGGTTTATAGCAATCAGCCCCAGCATTTT. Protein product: CASSTGTGVYSNQPQHF.

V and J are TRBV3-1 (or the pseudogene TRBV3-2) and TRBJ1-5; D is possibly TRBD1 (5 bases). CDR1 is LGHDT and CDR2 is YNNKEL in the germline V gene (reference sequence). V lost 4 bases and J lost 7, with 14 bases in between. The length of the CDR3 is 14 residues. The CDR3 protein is CASSRRGVGQPQHF. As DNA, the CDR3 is TGTGCCAGCAGCCGTCGGGGGGTTGGACAGCCCCAGCATTTT.

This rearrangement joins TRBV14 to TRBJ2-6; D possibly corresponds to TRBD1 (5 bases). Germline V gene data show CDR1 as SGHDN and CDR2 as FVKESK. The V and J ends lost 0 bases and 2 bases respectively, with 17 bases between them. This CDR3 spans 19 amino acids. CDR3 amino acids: CASSQDQGVRKTGANVLTF. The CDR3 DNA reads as TGTGCCAGCAGCCAAGATCAAGGGGTTCGAAAGACTGGGGCCAACGTCCTGACTTTC.

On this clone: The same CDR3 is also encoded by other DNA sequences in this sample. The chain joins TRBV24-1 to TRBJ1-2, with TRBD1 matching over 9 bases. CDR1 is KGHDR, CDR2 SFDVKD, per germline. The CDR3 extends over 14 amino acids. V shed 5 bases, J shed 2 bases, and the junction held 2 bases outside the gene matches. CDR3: CATSGTGGNYGYTF. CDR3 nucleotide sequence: TGTGCCACCAGTGGTACAGGGGGCAACTATGGCTACACCTTC.

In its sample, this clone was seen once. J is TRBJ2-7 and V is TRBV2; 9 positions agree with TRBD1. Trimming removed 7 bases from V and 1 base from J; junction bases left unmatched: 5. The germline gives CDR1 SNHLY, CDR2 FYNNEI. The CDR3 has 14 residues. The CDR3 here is CASIKDRGSYEQYF. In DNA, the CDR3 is TGTGCCAGCATAAAAGACAGGGGGTCCTACGAGCAGTACTTC.